This T cell receptor beta chain was sequenced in a study of shared clonotypes between healthy human individuals. Sequencing was performed with immunoSEQ multiplex PCR; in TCRdb, only in-frame clones are kept and a portion is missing. Here the sample spans more than 2 million clones, 85% to 95% being singletons. CD45RO negativity and positive selection for CCR7 defined naive CD8 cells, a population that excluded terminally differentiated effector memory CD45RA+ cells. V gave up 3 bases and J gave up 5 bases, with 13 bases separating them. The CDR3 totals 13 residues. CDR1 GTSNPN and CDR2 SVGIG come from the germline V gene (reference sequence).

V and J are TRBV30 and TRBJ2-5, with a tentative D call TRBD2 (6 bases). The TCR originated in a man younger than 35 in good health. Sequencing was done on a sample of naive CD8+ T cells sorted from blood. The CDR3 region is CAWSGGPGETQYF. In nucleotides, the CDR3 is TGTGCCTGGAGCGGGGGACCGGGGGAGACCCAGTACTTC.